The TCR beta chain described here comes from a study of cytotoxic CD8 clonotypes in ibrutinib-treated CLL. Regarding the study as a whole: The clonality went up when patients responded to ibrutinib and dropped back toward baseline at progression.

Remarks on this clone: The antigen remains undetermined.

Investigators sought sequencing depths of between 1 in 200,000 and 1 in 1 million T cells. Here immunoSEQ multiplex PCR was the method, and the copy in TCRdb shows in-frame clones only, minus some. The repertoire holds about 14,000 clones, roughly 70% seen once, with around 5.4% in the top ten. This CDR3 is 17 amino acids long. Germline V lookup: CDR1 MGHRA, CDR2 YSYEKL. The ends were cut back, 4 bases at V and 4 bases at J, with 20 bases in the middle. The chain is built from TRBV4-1 and TRBJ1-5, with D possibly being TRBD1 (5 bases). The sequencing here drew on PBMCs, taken before ibrutinib treatment. The sequence was collected from a human donor with chronic lymphocytic leukemia. The CDR3 nucleotides are TGCGCCAGCAGCCTCCCAGGACCGCGGGGCCTTAATCAGCCCCAGCATTTT. Translating gives CASSLPGPRGLNQPQHF.